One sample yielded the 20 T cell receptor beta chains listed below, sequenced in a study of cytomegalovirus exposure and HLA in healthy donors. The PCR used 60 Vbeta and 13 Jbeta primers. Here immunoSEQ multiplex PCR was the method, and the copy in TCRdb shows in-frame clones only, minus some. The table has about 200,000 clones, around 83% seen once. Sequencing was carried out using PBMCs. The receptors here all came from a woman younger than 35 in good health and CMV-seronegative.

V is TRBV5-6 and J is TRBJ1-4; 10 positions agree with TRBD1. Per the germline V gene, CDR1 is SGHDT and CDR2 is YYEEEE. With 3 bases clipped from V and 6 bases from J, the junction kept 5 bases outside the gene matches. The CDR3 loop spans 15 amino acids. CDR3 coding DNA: TGTGCCAGCAGCTCCCGGACAGGGGGGGATGAAAAACTGTTTTTT. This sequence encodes CASSSRTGGDEKLFF.

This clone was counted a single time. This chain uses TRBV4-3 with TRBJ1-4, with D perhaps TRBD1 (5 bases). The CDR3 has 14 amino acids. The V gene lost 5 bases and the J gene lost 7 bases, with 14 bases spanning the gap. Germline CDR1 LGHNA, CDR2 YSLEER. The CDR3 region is CASSTGLEGEKLFF. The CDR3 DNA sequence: TGCGCCAGCAGCACGGGACTTGAGGGTGAAAAACTGTTTTTT.

CDR3 region: CASSEAGTAYNEQFF. For the CDR3, the DNA is TGTGCCAGCAGTGAAGCCGGGACAGCTTACAATGAGCAGTTCTTC. The chain employs TRBV2 and TRBJ2-1, with 7 bases lining up with TRBD1. The V gene's germline CDR1 is SNHLY and CDR2 FYNNEI. This CDR3 comprises 15 residues. The junction had 3 bases not matched to a gene; V was cut back by 0 bases and J by 4 bases.

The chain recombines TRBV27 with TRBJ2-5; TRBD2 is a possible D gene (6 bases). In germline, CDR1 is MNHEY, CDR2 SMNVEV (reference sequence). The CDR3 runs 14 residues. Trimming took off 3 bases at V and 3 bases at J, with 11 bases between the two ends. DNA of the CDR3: TGTGCCAGCAGTTTTAGCGGATCCGAAGAGACCCAGTACTTC. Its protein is CASSFSGSEETQYF.

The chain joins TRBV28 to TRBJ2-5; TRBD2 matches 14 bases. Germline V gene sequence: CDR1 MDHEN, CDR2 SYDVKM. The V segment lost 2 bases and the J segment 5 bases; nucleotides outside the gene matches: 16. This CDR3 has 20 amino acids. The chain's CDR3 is CASSLGFGTSGRRLGETQYF. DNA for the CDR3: TGTGCCAGCAGTTTAGGTTTCGGGACTAGCGGGAGAAGATTAGGGGAGACCCAGTACTTC.

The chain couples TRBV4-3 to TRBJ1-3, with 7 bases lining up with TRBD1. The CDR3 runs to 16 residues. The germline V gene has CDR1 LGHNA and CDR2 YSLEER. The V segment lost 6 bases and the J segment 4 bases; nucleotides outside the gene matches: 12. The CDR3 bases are TGCGCCAGCAGTCCCGGACAGGAACGAAGCGGAAACACCATATATTTT. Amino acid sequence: CASSPGQERSGNTIYF.

The CDR3 reads CASSQDLSGNTGELFF. The DNA of the CDR3 is TGCGCCAGCAGCCAAGATCTCAGCGGGAACACCGGGGAGCTGTTTTTT. The chain couples TRBV4-3 to TRBJ2-2; D is perhaps TRBD2 (5 bases). This CDR3 spans 16 amino acids. Trimming shortened V by 0 bases and J by 1 base, and 9 bases separated the two germline ends. Germline CDR1 is LGHNA and CDR2 is YSLEER.

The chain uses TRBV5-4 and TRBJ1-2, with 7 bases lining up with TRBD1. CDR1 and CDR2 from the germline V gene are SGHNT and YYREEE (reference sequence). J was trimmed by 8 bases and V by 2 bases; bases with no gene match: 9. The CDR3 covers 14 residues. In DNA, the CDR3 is TGTGCCAGCAGCTTTAAAGGGGGCGCGAGGGGCTACACCTTC. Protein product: CASSFKGGARGYTF.

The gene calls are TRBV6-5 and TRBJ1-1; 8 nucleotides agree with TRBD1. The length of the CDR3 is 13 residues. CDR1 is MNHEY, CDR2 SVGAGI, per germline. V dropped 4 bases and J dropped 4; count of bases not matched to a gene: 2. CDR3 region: CASSSRGPTEAFF. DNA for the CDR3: TGTGCCAGCAGTTCCAGGGGGCCCACTGAAGCTTTCTTT.

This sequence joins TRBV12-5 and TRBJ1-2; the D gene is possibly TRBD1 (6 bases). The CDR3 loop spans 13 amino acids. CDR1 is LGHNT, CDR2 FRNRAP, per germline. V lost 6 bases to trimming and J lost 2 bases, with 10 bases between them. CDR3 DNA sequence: TGTGCTAGTGGGGACAGTGTGAACTATGGCTACACCTTC. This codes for CASGDSVNYGYTF.

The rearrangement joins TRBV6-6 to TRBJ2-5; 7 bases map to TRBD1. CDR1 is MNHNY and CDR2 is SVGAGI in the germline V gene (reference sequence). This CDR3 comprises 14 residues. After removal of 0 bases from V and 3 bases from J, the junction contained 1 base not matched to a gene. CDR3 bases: TGTGCCAGCAGTTACTCGACAGGGAAAGAGACCCAGTACTTC. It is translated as CASSYSTGKETQYF.

This CDR3 reads CASSPPPGTSGSKQYF. The CDR3 nucleotides read TGTGCCAGCTCACCCCCCCCCGGGACTAGCGGGAGCAAACAGTACTTC. V is TRBV18 and J is TRBJ2-7, with 14 bases matching TRBD2. CDR3 length: 16 amino acids. Trimming cost V 3 bases and J 10 bases; bases outside gene matches: 11. Germline-derived CDR1 and CDR2 are KGHSH and LQKENI.

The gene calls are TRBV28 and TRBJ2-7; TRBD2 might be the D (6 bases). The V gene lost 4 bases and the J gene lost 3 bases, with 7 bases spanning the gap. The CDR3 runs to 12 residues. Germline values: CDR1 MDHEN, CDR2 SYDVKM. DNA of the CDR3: TGTGCCAGCAGTTGGGGACTCTACGAGCAGTACTTC. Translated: CASSWGLYEQYF.

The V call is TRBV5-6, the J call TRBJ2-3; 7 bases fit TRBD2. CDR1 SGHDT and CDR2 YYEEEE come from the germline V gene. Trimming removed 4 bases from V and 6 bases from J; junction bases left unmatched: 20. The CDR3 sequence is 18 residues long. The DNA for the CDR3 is TGTGCCAGCAGCAAACCTCTACTAGCGCAAGCAGGGTCGGATACGCAGTATTTT. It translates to CASSKPLLAQAGSDTQYF.

CDR3 bases: TGTGCCAGCAGCCAAACTAGCGGGGGTTACAATGAGCAGTTCTTC. Translated: CASSQTSGGYNEQFF. This sequence joins TRBV27 and TRBJ2-1; TRBD2 aligns across 11 bases. This CDR3 comprises 15 residues. The V gene's germline CDR1 is MNHEY and CDR2 SMNVEV (reference sequence). V was pared by 6 bases and J by 4 bases, with 5 bases of the junction left unmatched.

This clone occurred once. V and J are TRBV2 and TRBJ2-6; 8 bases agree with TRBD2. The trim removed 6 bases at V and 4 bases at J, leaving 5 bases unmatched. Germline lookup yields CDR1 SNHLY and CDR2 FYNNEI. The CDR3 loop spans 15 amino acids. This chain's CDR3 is CASRERGYGANVLTF. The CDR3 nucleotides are TGTGCCAGCAGGGAGCGGGGGTACGGGGCCAACGTCCTGACTTTC.

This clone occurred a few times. Here the CDR3 DNA reads TGTGCCAGCAGCCTCGGACAGGGGACAAGAGGAAAACTGTTTTTT. It codes for CASSLGQGTRGKLFF. V is TRBV6-5 and J is TRBJ1-4, with TRBD1 matching over 9 bases. The CDR3 extends over 15 amino acids. The V segment lost 6 bases and the J segment 10 bases; nucleotides outside the gene matches: 12. Per germline, CDR1 MNHEY and CDR2 SVGAGI.

DNA for the CDR3: TGTGCCAGCATCTCAACAGGGGGCTCAAGCAATGAGCAGTTCTTC. The encoded protein is CASISTGGSSNEQFF. This sequence joins TRBV2 and TRBJ2-1; 9 bases agree with TRBD1. Germline CDR1 and CDR2: SNHLY and FYNNEI. The length of the CDR3 is 15 residues. V trimming: 7 bases; J trimming: 6 bases; junction bases outside the gene matches: 10.

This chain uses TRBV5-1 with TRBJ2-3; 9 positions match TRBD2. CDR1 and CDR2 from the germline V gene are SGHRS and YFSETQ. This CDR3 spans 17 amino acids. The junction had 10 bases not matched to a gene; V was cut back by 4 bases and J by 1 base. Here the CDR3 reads CASSQDREREGTDTQYF. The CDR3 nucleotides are TGCGCCAGCAGCCAAGATAGGGAGCGGGAGGGCACAGATACGCAGTATTTT.

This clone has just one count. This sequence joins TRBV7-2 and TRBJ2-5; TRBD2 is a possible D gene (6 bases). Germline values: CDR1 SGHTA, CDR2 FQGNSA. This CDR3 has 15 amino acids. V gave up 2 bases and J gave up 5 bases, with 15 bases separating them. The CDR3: CASSLSSGGLETQYF. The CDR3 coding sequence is TGTGCCAGCAGCTTATCAAGCGGAGGGTTGGAGACCCAGTACTTC.